One and the same sample provided the 13 T cell receptor beta chains below, sequenced in a study of T cell clonality in common variable immunodeficiency. Study results and caveats: In common variable immunodeficiency, TCR beta chains reportedly carried fewer deletions and N-nucleotide insertions.

TCRdb's copy holds only in-frame clones and misses some; the assay was immunoSEQ multiplex PCR. The data show about 34,000 clones, with none appearing a single time. These receptors lack a known antigen. Sequenced: peripheral blood mononuclear cells. The source is a human donor with common variable immunodeficiency.

On this clone: The read ends 3 residues early relative to the CDR3; the germline J gene fills the gap. The chain employs TRBV7-9 and TRBJ2-7, with a possible D match to TRBD1 (6 bases). Trimming removed 6 bases at V and 3 bases at J, with 15 bases between. Germline CDR1 is SEHNR and CDR2 is FQNEAQ (reference sequence). This CDR3 has 14 residues. CDR3 sequence: CASRWGQAYYEQYF. CDR3 bases read: TGTGCCAGCAGGTGGGGGCAGGCCTACTACGAG.

Within the sample, this clone is medium-sized. The DNA read from the CDR3 is TGTGCCAGCAGCTTCGGGACAGGGCCCTACGAG. It codes for CASSFGTGPYE. The whole CDR3 is CASSFGTGPYEQYF. The rearrangement links TRBV5-5 to TRBJ2-7; 9 nucleotides align to TRBD1. Read data end 3 residues before the CDR3 end; the end is taken from the germline J gene. Losses at the gene ends were 2 bases for V and 2 bases for J; bases not matched to a gene: 2. CDR3 length: 14 residues. Germline V gives CDR1 SGHKS, CDR2 YYEKEE (reference sequence).

Remarks on this clone: The read terminates 3 residues before the CDR3 end, so the remaining end is supplied by the germline J gene. The rearrangement uses TRBV19 and TRBJ2-1; TRBD2 matches 13 bases. Germline V gene lookup returns CDR1 LNHDA and CDR2 SQIVND (reference sequence). CDR3 length equals 17 residues. With V trimmed by 2 bases and J by 6 bases, 7 bases remained unmatched. The CDR3 sequence is CASSITGTSGTRNEQFF. Partial CDR3 DNA: TGTGCCAGTAGTATAACTGGGACTAGCGGGACCCGCAATGAG.

Only a few counts were recorded for this clone. From the germline J gene comes the end of the CDR3, since the read stops 3 residues before it. The chain carries TRBV10-3 and TRBJ2-7; D might be TRBD1 (7 bases). Trimming removed 4 bases from V and 0 bases from J, with 16 bases in between. CDR1 ENHRY and CDR2 SYGVKD come from the germline V gene. The CDR3 consists of 16 residues. CDR3 residues: CAISGRGDKSSYEQYF. The part of the CDR3 DNA that was read is TGTGCCATCAGTGGCAGGGGGGACAAGAGCTCCTACGAG.

In its sample, this clone was seen a few times. Read coverage stops 3 residues before the CDR3 terminus; the germline J gene supplies the remainder. This rearrangement joins TRBV6-2 or TRBV6-3 to TRBJ2-7, with 8 positions matching TRBD1. The J segment lost 2 bases and the V segment lost 6 bases, leaving 3 bases of the junction unmatched. The CDR3 totals 13 residues. Germline loops: CDR1 MNHEY, CDR2 SVGEGT. This chain's CDR3 is CASRVTGAYEQYF. The covered CDR3 bases are TGTGCCAGCAGGGTGACAGGGGCCTACGAG.

This clone has ten or more counts. The read stops 3 residues short of the end of the CDR3; the missing end is completed from the germline J gene. The chain couples TRBV28 to TRBJ2-7, with D possibly being TRBD2 (5 bases). Per the germline V gene, CDR1 is MDHEN and CDR2 is SYDVKM. The CDR3 loop spans 16 amino acids. The V and J ends lost 10 bases and 3 bases respectively, with 25 bases between them. The CDR3 reads CATEPVGWRRGYEQYF. Partial CDR3 DNA: TGTGCCACCGAACCGGTAGGGTGGAGGAGAGGCTACGAG.

This clone was observed at least ten times. The read terminates 3 residues ahead of where the CDR3 ends, so the germline J gene completes it. J is TRBJ2-5 and V is TRBV4-2, with D tentatively TRBD1 (6 bases). The germline V and J ends were trimmed by 4 bases and 1 base, with 19 bases remaining between them. There are 17 residues in the CDR3. Germline-derived CDR1 and CDR2 are LGHNA and YNFKEQ. CDR3 residues: CASSLGQGLPSQETQYF. Incomplete CDR3 DNA: TGTGCCAGCAGCCTCGGCCAGGGGCTTCCCTCCCAAGAGACC.

A few counts support this clone. The DNA read from the CDR3 is TGTGCCAGCAGCTCCCCGGGCGGGGTAGTGAATTCACCC. Protein product: CASSSPGGVVNSP. The full CDR3 protein reads CASSSPGGVVNSPLHF. The chain carries TRBV7-8 and TRBJ1-6; D is uncertain. The read finishes 3 residues shy of the CDR3 end, and the germline J gene is used to complete it. V was shortened by 4 bases and J by 7 bases, with 17 bases between the two germline ends. Germline V gene lookup returns CDR1 SGHVS and CDR2 FQNEAQ. The CDR3 length is 16 residues.

There are many counts of this clone. The CDR3 end falls 3 residues outside the read, so it is completed with the germline J gene. The chain links TRBV20-1 to TRBJ2-7; TRBD2 matches 9 bases. Germline V gene data show CDR1 as DFQATT and CDR2 as SNEGSKA (reference sequence). V shed 6 bases and J 2 bases; nucleotides not matched to a gene: 14. This CDR3 is 16 amino acids long. The CDR3 bases that were read are TGCAGTGCCCTTTCCGGGGCTAGCGGGACCACCTACGAG. Translating gives CSALSGASGTTYE. The whole CDR3 reads CSALSGASGTTYEQYF.

There are a few counts of this clone. The CDR3 region is CASSVRGESDGYTF. The part of the CDR3 DNA that was read is TGTGCCAGCAGTGTACGGGGTGAGAGTGATGGC. V usage is TRBV6-1 and J usage is TRBJ1-2; D remains ambiguous. The CDR3 is cut off 3 residues early in the read; its end comes from the germline J gene. The CDR3 contains 14 residues. CDR1 is MNHNS and CDR2 is SASEGT in the germline V gene. V was shortened by 4 bases and J by 6 bases, with 15 bases between the two germline ends.

This clone was detected ten times or more. The CDR3 is cut off 3 residues early in the read; its end comes from the germline J gene. The V and J genes are TRBV2 and TRBJ2-5; 9 nucleotides match TRBD1. Germline V lookup: CDR1 SNHLY, CDR2 FYNNEI. This CDR3 has 13 residues. The trim removed 6 bases at V and 5 bases at J, leaving 4 bases unmatched. Incomplete CDR3 DNA: TGTGCCAGCAGGGGGACAGGGCAGGAGACC. Protein sequence: CASRGTGQET. The full CDR3 is CASRGTGQETQYF.

This clone was counted many times. The CDR3 is cut off 3 residues early in the read; its end comes from the germline J gene. V gene TRBV29-1 combines with J gene TRBJ2-2; D might be TRBD1 (5 bases). The length of the CDR3 is 14 residues. Trimming removed 6 bases from V and 6 bases from J, with 17 bases in between. Germline CDR1 reads SQVTM; CDR2 reads ANQGSEA. This CDR3 is CSVALGAFPGELFF. Partial CDR3 DNA: TGCAGCGTGGCTCTTGGGGCCTTCCCCGGGGAG.

To note about this clone: The read falls 3 residues short of the CDR3 end, and the missing part is taken from the germline J gene. This sequence joins TRBV18 and TRBJ1-2; D uncertain. Germline CDR1 reads KGHSH; CDR2 reads LQKENI. This CDR3 has 14 residues. Trimming removed 1 base at V and 7 bases at J, with 13 bases between. The chain's CDR3 is CASSPRVESGGYTF. The DNA read from the CDR3 is TGTGCCAGCTCACCACGGGTGGAATCGGGTGGC.